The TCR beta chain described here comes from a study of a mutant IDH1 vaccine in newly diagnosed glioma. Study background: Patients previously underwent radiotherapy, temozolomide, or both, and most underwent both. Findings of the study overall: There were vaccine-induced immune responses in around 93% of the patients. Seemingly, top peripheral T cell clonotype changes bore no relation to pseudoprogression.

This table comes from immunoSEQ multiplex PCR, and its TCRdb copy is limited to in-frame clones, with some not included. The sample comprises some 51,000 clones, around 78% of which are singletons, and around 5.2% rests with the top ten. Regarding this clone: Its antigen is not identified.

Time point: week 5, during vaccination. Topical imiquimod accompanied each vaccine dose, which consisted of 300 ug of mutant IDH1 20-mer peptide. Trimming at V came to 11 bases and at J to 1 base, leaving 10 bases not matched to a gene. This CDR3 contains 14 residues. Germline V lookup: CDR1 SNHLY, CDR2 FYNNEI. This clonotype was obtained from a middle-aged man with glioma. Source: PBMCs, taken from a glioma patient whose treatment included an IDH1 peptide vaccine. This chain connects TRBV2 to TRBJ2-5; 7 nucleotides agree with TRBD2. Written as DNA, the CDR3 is TGTGCCGGTCAGCGGGGCCCTTCCCAAGAGACCCAGTACTTC. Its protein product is CAGQRGPSQETQYF.